This paragraph reports one TCR beta chain. The data belong to a study of blood T cell repertoires in COVID-19. Study context: Samples came from the United States, Italy and Spain, spanning acute and convalescent COVID-19.

In the original workflow: Reference gene primers were amplified, and this amplification served to estimate nucleated cell counts. The method was immunoSEQ multiplex PCR; TCRdb's version includes in-frame clones alone and lacks a portion of them. That table furnishes V, J and clone size, whereas the DNA furnished D and trimming. Of 55,000 to 65,000 clones listed, about 91% are singletons. The germline V gene encodes CDR1 SGHTA and CDR2 FQGNSA. Trimming took off 0 bases at V and 7 bases at J, with 15 bases between the two ends. This CDR3 is 15 amino acids long. The chain uses TRBV7-2 and TRBJ1-2; D unclear. Sequencing was carried out using peripheral blood. The TCR originated in a man in his sixties with acute or convalescent COVID-19. Here the CDR3 reads CASSLASGSLLGYTF. The CDR3 DNA follows: TGTGCCAGCAGCTTAGCCTCGGGGAGCCTACTTGGCTACACCTTC.